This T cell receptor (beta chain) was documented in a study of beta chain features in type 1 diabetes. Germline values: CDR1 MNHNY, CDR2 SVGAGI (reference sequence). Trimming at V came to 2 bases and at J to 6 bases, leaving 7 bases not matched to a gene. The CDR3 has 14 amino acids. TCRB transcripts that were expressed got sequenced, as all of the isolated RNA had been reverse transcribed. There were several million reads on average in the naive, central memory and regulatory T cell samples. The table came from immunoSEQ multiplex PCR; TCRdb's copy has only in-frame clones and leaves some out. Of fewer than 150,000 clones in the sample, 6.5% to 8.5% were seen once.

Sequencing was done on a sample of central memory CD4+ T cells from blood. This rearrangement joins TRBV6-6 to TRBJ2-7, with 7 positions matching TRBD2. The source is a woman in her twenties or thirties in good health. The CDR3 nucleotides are TGTGCCAGCAGTTACGGGGGAGGGCCTGTCGAGCAGTACTTC. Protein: CASSYGGGPVEQYF.